The TCR beta chain under discussion was sequenced for a study of PD-1 blockade in mismatch repair-deficient tumors. As for the study in general: Patients had around twelve mismatch repair-deficient cancer types, all previously treated and progressing.

The TCR-sequenced patients were a few responders to pembrolizumab. Method: immunoSEQ multiplex PCR; TCRdb's copy keeps in-frame clones and lacks some. The data contain about 120,000 clones, about nine tenths of them singletons. Germline CDR1 reads SGHNT; CDR2 reads YYREEE (reference sequence). CDR3 length: 16 residues. Losses at the gene ends were 3 bases for V and 1 base for J; bases not matched to a gene: 7. The specimen comprised peripheral blood, sampled roughly 67 weeks after starting pembrolizumab. This sequence joins TRBV5-4 and TRBJ1-1; 9 bases align to TRBD1. This clonotype was sampled from an adult with mismatch repair-deficient cancer. CDR3 sequence (DNA): TGTGCCAGCAGCTCGCCCTGGGGACAGGGGAACACTGAAGCTTTCTTT. As protein: CASSSPWGQGNTEAFF.